This T cell receptor (beta chain) came from a study of blood T cell repertoires in COVID-19. The CDR3 is 14 residues long. J was trimmed by 1 base and V by 6 bases; bases with no gene match: 2. From germline, CDR1 is SGHTA and CDR2 FQGNSA. Method: immunoSEQ multiplex PCR; TCRdb's copy keeps in-frame clones and lacks some. The sample has a few hundred thousand clones, over 80% seen once. The V and J genes are TRBV7-2 and TRBJ2-1, with 8 bases identical to TRBD2. Sequencing used peripheral blood. The receptor was derived from a woman aged 50 to 60 with COVID-19, enrolled during active disease. CDR3 coding DNA: TGTGCCAGCAGACCGGGGGGGTCCTACAATGAGCAGTTCTTC. Translating gives CASRPGGSYNEQFF.